This T cell receptor beta chain was recovered during a study of T-cell memory formation after mild COVID-19. TCRdb re-derived calls from the 5' RACE reads in MiXCR, one entry per CDR3 protein. The sample lists about 350,000 distinct CDR3 sequences; approximately 13% were seen once. The CDR3 length is 11 residues. Germline CDR1 SNHLY, CDR2 FYNNEI. Trimming removed 5 bases at V and 9 bases at J, with 9 bases between. The receptor's source is a man aged 18-30 years who had mild COVID-19 (a few samples of this study predate the infection). Cell type and time point are not known. The chain combines TRBV2 with TRBJ2-3, with D uncertain. The sequenced sample consisted of PBMCs or a T cell subset sorted from them (not recorded which). The CDR3, as DNA: TGTGCCAGCAGTTGGATGGGGACGCAGTATTTT. This gives the protein CASSWMGTQYF.